The text below deals with one T cell receptor beta chain. Per the germline V gene, CDR1 is KGHDR and CDR2 is SFDVKD. V lost 3 bases to trimming and J lost 4 bases; unmatched junction nucleotides: 6. This CDR3 contains 16 residues. These data come from a study of blood T cell repertoires in COVID-19. Method: immunoSEQ multiplex PCR; TCRdb's copy keeps in-frame clones and lacks some. The data contain about half a million clones, less than 90% of them singletons. This chain links TRBV24-1 with TRBJ2-1, with 9 bases aligning to TRBD1. The sample consisted of PBMCs or T cells enriched from blood (not recorded which). This receptor was identified in a woman aged 60-75 years who had recovered from COVID-19. The CDR3: CATSDPPGQGYNEQFF. The CDR3 nucleotides are TGTGCCACCAGTGATCCTCCGGGACAGGGTTACAATGAGCAGTTCTTC.